This TCR beta chain was found in a study of CXCR3-negative and CXCR3-positive naive CD8 T cells. Study findings and constraints: The study found more hydrophobic TRB CDR3s in CXCR3-positive naive cells than in CXCR3-negative naive cells. Diversity ran similarly high across both naive subsets but far lower in memory CD8+ cells. It was found that naive subsets had comparable surface CD5, and TCR strength was inferred from TRB CDR3 properties.

The CDR3 is made up of 15 amino acids. Per the germline V gene, CDR1 is ENHRY and CDR2 is SYGVKD. In regard to this clonotype: Its antigen is unknown.

It was by 5' RACE with UMI labels that the TRB cDNA libraries were prepared. TCRdb processed the 5' RACE reads again and assigns one entry to each CDR3 protein, with no DNA. The sample totals more than 100,000 distinct CDR3 sequences; its top ten clones hold 0.4% to 0.5%. The TCR originated in a human donor in good health. Some clones in this sample may be carry-over from other donors' samples. The source material was naive CXCR3+ CD8+ T cells from blood. Subset indicated: CD45RO-CCR7+CD27+CD95- naive CD8+ T cells expressing CXCR3 (TNR3+). The chain carries TRBV10-3 and TRBJ2-3; TCRdb selects TRBD2, and the lack of DNA leaves this call unchecked. CDR3 sequence: CAISELAGYTDTQYF.